The clone carrying this T cell receptor beta chain was detected a few times. Its antigen remains unknown. The data were obtained in a study of post-analysis software for immune sequencing data. Findings of the study overall: Significantly lower normalized Chao1 diversity was found in patients with multiple sclerosis relative to controls. Patients had higher frequencies than controls of roughly 5 TRBV segments, including TRBV5-6, TRBV5-1 and TRBV20-1.

Unique molecular identifiers were present in the TCR beta cDNA libraries. It was from about 0.94 to 9.7 million T cells that about 540,000 cDNA molecules came. A single record per CDR3 protein comes from TCRdb applying MiXCR to the PCR reads. The sample has 700,000 to 900,000 distinct CDR3 sequences, 46% seen once; the top ten hold roughly 5.2%. This CDR3 has 16 amino acids. Germline-derived CDR1 and CDR2 are SQVTM and ANQGSEA. The V gene end was trimmed by 0 bases and the J gene end by 6 bases; junction bases not matched to a gene: 9. The clonotype comes from a girl aged 5-17 years with multiple sclerosis. This chain links TRBV29-1 with TRBJ2-1; 9 positions agree with TRBD2. The sample comprised blood. CDR3 amino acids: CSVEDQGSGSINEQFF. Here the CDR3 DNA reads TGCAGCGTTGAAGATCAAGGTAGCGGGAGCATCAATGAGCAGTTCTTC.